Listed here are 16 T cell receptor beta chains from one sample, sequenced in a study of CD8 T cells in ankylosing spondylitis. Study findings and constraints: Characteristic, it appeared, of ankylosing spondylitis blood was a TCR beta motif of eight highly homologous variants.

Their antigens remain unidentified. Via MiXCR, TCRdb re-called the 5' RACE reads, giving one row per CDR3 protein. The top ten clones hold less than 0.65% of a sample with more than 650,000 distinct CDR3 sequences, roughly 12% of them seen once. Sequenced input: blood, either unsorted or a sorted T cell fraction (not recorded which). All receptors come from a male donor with ankylosing spondylitis.

The chain has TRBV7-2 and TRBJ2-1, with TRBD2 matching over 8 bases. Trimming removed 1 base from V and 8 bases from J; junction bases left unmatched: 4. Germline V gene sequence: CDR1 SGHTA, CDR2 FQGNSA. The CDR3 length is 14 residues. CDR3 sequence (DNA): TGTGCCAGCAGCTTAGTTCAAGCGGGAGATGAGCAGTTCTTC. This translates into CASSLVQAGDEQFF.

This clonotype has at least ten counts. The chain carries TRBV4-1 and TRBJ1-5; D may be TRBD1 (5 bases). Trimming removed 3 bases from V and 0 bases from J, with 6 bases in between. Germline lookup yields CDR1 MGHRA and CDR2 YSYEKL. CDR3 length equals 14 residues. CDR3 bases: TGCGCCAGCAGCCACAGGGATAGCAATCAGCCCCAGCATTTT. Amino acids: CASSHRDSNQPQHF.

Ten or more counts support this clonotype. The J gene is TRBJ2-5, the V gene TRBV28, with a tentative D call TRBD2 (6 bases). The CDR3 extends over 14 amino acids. The germline V gene encodes CDR1 MDHEN and CDR2 SYDVKM. V gave up 0 bases and J gave up 1 base, with 6 bases separating them. CDR3 coding DNA: TGTGCCAGCAGTTTATGGGGGGGCCAAGAGACCCAGTACTTC. Amino acid sequence: CASSLWGGQETQYF.

This clonotype was seen a handful of times. V and J are TRBV30 and TRBJ1-5; D is uncertain. Germline values: CDR1 GTSNPN, CDR2 SVGIG (reference sequence). The V end lost 4 bases, the J end lost 0 bases, and 10 bases lay between the germline ends. The CDR3 totals 14 residues. This chain's CDR3 is CAWMTKNSNQPQHF. The CDR3 DNA reads TGTGCCTGGATGACCAAGAATAGCAATCAGCCCCAGCATTTT.

The sample holds many counts of this clonotype. The chain employs TRBV7-2 and TRBJ2-1; D is unclear. The CDR3 extends over 14 amino acids. V was clipped by 5 bases and J by 0 bases, with 8 bases between them. CDR1 is SGHTA and CDR2 is FQGNSA in the germline V gene. CDR3 sequence: CASSLLPSYNEQFF. As DNA, the CDR3 is TGTGCCAGCAGCCTACTTCCCTCCTACAATGAGCAGTTCTTC.

The sample holds many counts of this clonotype. The chain carries TRBV20-1 and TRBJ1-1, with 7 bases that match TRBD1. Germline CDR1 is DFQATT and CDR2 is SNEGSKA (reference sequence). J was trimmed by 8 bases and V by 0 bases; bases with no gene match: 3. The CDR3 consists of 12 residues. The CDR3: CSARERQGEAFF. As DNA, the CDR3 is TGCAGTGCTAGAGAAAGACAGGGAGAAGCTTTCTTT.

This clonotype was picked up a small number of times. V usage is TRBV5-1 and J usage is TRBJ1-2, with D uncertain. Germline V gene sequence: CDR1 SGHRS, CDR2 YFSETQ. V was shortened by 2 bases and J by 2 bases, with 10 bases between the two germline ends. This CDR3 contains 14 residues. The CDR3, as DNA: TGCGCCAGCAGCTTACTGAACGGGAACTATGGCTACACCTTC. Protein: CASSLLNGNYGYTF.

The chain has TRBV29-1 and TRBJ1-1; a weak D match, TRBD1 (5 bases). This CDR3 spans 15 amino acids. The germline V gene has CDR1 SQVTM and CDR2 ANQGSEA. V shed 3 bases and J shed 5 bases, with 19 bases lying between them. The CDR3 spells CSVDPARVRGTEAFF. Written as DNA, the CDR3 is TGCAGCGTTGATCCTGCCCGAGTTCGGGGGACTGAAGCTTTCTTT.

The rearrangement links TRBV4-3 to TRBJ1-4, with 8 bases matching TRBD1. The CDR3 spans 15 residues. J lost 11 bases, V lost 3 bases, and 11 bases had no gene match. Per the germline V gene, CDR1 is LGHNA and CDR2 is YSLEER. The CDR3 reads CASSQSDRDLRKLFF. CDR3 nucleotide sequence: TGCGCCAGCAGCCAGTCGGACAGGGACCTAAGGAAACTGTTTTTT.

This chain links TRBV20-1 with TRBJ2-7; 10 positions agree with TRBD2. The CDR3 totals 13 residues. The ends lost 3 bases at V and 7 bases at J; junction bases unmatched: 6. The germline V gene has CDR1 DFQATT and CDR2 SNEGSKA (reference sequence). CDR3 coding DNA: TGCAGTGCTAGCCGGCTAGCGGGAGTTGAGCAGTACTTC. It codes for CSASRLAGVEQYF.

This clonotype was seen more than once but under ten times. The CDR3 region has the DNA TGTGCCAGCAGCCACGTCTTTGGGAATGACACCTTC. This sequence encodes CASSHVFGNDTF. The chain combines TRBV11-2 with TRBJ1-2, with D unclear. CDR3 length: 12 amino acids. CDR1 is SGHAT and CDR2 is FQNNGV in the germline V gene. Trimming took off 5 bases at V and 12 bases at J, with 16 bases between the two ends.

V gene TRBV10-3 combines with J gene TRBJ1-5; D is possibly TRBD1 (5 bases). V lost 6 bases, J lost 0 bases, and 9 bases lay in between. This CDR3 has 14 residues. The germline CDR1 and CDR2 sequences are ENHRY and SYGVKD. The CDR3 DNA reads TGTGCCATCAGGGGGACGGATAGCAATCAGCCCCAGCATTTT. Translated: CAIRGTDSNQPQHF.

The gene calls are TRBV4-3 and TRBJ2-7; a weak D match, TRBD2 (6 bases). Germline V lookup: CDR1 LGHNA, CDR2 YSLEER. V was clipped by 1 base and J by 6 bases, with 13 bases between them. This CDR3 contains 14 residues. In DNA form, the CDR3 reads TGCGCCAGCAGCCAAGTCGTAGCGGTACGCGAGCAGTACTTC. Translating it yields CASSQVVAVREQYF.

At least ten counts were recorded for this clonotype. The chain is built from TRBV20-1 and TRBJ2-3; the D gene is possibly TRBD2 (6 bases). CDR3 size: 14 residues. The V end was cut by 0 bases, the J end by 6 bases, with 13 bases between. Per the germline V gene, CDR1 is DFQATT and CDR2 is SNEGSKA (reference sequence). The CDR3 sequence: CSARDRLSGDTQYF. CDR3 nucleotide sequence: TGCAGTGCTAGAGATCGGCTCAGCGGGGATACGCAGTATTTT.

This clonotype has just a few counts. This chain links TRBV20-1 with TRBJ2-7; unclear D gene. Germline CDR1 is DFQATT and CDR2 is SNEGSKA (reference sequence). The CDR3 has 13 amino acids. The V and J ends lost 1 base and 0 bases respectively, with 7 bases between them. The CDR3 here is CSARVQVSYEQYF. For the CDR3, the DNA is TGCAGTGCTAGAGTGCAGGTCTCCTACGAGCAGTACTTC.

Ten or more counts support this clonotype. The chain uses TRBV20-1 and TRBJ2-5, with D unresolved. In germline, CDR1 is DFQATT, CDR2 SNEGSKA (reference sequence). V was shortened by 1 base and J by 0 bases, with 6 bases between the two germline ends. CDR3 size: 13 residues. CDR3 residues: CSARALYQETQYF. The CDR3 DNA reads as TGCAGTGCTAGAGCCCTGTACCAAGAGACCCAGTACTTC.